This TCR beta chain was captured in a study of post-analysis software for immune sequencing data. Across the study: The cohort encompassed relapsing-remitting, secondary progressive and progressive-relapsing multiple sclerosis disease courses.

This clonotype has at least ten counts. Antigen unknown. Study observations and caveats: Same-batch samples co-clustered strongly by F measure. The normalized Chao1 diversity of multiple sclerosis patients was significantly lower than that of controls. Relative to controls, patients had about five TRBV segments at higher frequency, with TRBV5-6, TRBV5-1 and TRBV20-1 among these.

The CDR3 contains 12 residues. Trimming removed 3 bases from V and 5 bases from J, with 7 bases in between. Germline CDR1 and CDR2: MDHEN and SYDVKM. cDNA libraries for TCR beta contained unique molecular identifiers. TCRdb used MiXCR to reprocess the PCR reads, holding one entry per CDR3 protein. Counted here are 250,000 to 300,000 distinct CDR3 sequences, 36% occurring once; the ten biggest clones make up 4% to 5.5%. This TCR derives from a girl under 18 with multiple sclerosis. The V and J genes are TRBV28 and TRBJ1-2; D gene unclear. The sequenced material came from blood. The CDR3 sequence: CASSFGEYGYTF. The CDR3, as DNA: TGTGCCAGCAGTTTCGGGGAATATGGCTACACCTTC.